This is a list of T cell receptor beta chains from one sample in a study of cytomegalovirus exposure and HLA in healthy donors. Repertoires were generated with immunoSEQ multiplex PCR, while TCRdb's copy carries only in-frame clones and drops some. The sample shows 170,000 or so clones, more than 60% of them seen only once. Material for sequencing was PBMCs. All receptors come from a woman aged 60 to 75 in good health and CMV-seropositive. Each CDR3 is given with its conserved first and last residue. A D gene is named only where the DNA matches it firmly. Only part of the rows carry a size: once, few, many, or a class if the clone is expanded.

clone_size	d_call	v_call	j_call	cdr3_aa	cdr3_nt
NA	TRBD2	TRBV6-5	TRBJ2-7	CASSLHSSGKSYEQYF	TGTGCCAGCAGTTTACATTCCAGCGGGAAGTCCTACGAGCAGTACTTC
NA	NA	TRBV29-1	TRBJ1-5	CSVEAGGGAQHF	TGCAGCGTTGAAGCTGGCGGGGGGGCCCAGCATTTT
once	NA	TRBV30	TRBJ2-3	CAWSALSSSTDTQYF	TGTGCCTGGAGTGCCCTTAGTTCTAGCACAGATACGCAGTATTTT
NA	TRBD1	TRBV19	TRBJ1-5	CASQYRDRGFNQPQHF	TGTGCCAGCCAGTACCGGGACAGGGGTTTCAATCAGCCCCAGCATTTT
NA	NA	TRBV2	TRBJ1-2	CAKTGSYGYTF	TGTGCCAAGACAGGATCATATGGCTACACCTTC
few	TRBD2	TRBV5-6	TRBJ2-5	CASSRGGLAGEETQYF	TGTGCCAGCAGCCGAGGAGGGCTAGCGGGGGAAGAGACCCAGTACTTC
NA	NA	TRBV2	TRBJ1-3	CASTYRLSGNTIYF	TGTGCCAGCACCTACAGGTTAAGTGGAAACACCATATATTTT
once	TRBD1	TRBV29-1	TRBJ1-1	CSSSQGPTEAFF	TGCAGCTCCTCACAGGGGCCCACTGAAGCTTTCTTT
NA	NA	TRBV7-6	TRBJ2-7	CASSPSGGSYEQYF	TGTGCCAGCAGCCCAAGCGGAGGCTCCTACGAGCAGTACTTC
NA	TRBD1	TRBV18	TRBJ1-2	CASSPVRGNYGYTF	TGTGCCAGCTCACCAGTCAGGGGGAACTATGGCTACACCTTC
once	NA	TRBV4-2	TRBJ1-2	CASSQDKAGRRLF	TGTGCCAGCAGCCAAGATAAAGCGGGGAGACGGCTCTTC
NA	TRBD1	TRBV7-9	TRBJ1-4	CASSSITGTGGDGGEKLFF	TGTGCCAGCAGCTCTATAACCGGGACAGGGGGCGACGGGGGTGAAAAACTGTTTTTT
few	TRBD2	TRBV28	TRBJ2-5	CASTLAGQETQYF	TGTGCCAGCACACTAGCGGGACAAGAGACCCAGTACTTC
NA	NA	TRBV5-1	TRBJ1-4	CASSLGPGMQVKLFF	TGCGCCAGCAGCCTAGGGCCAGGGATGCAAGTAAAACTGTTTTTT
NA	NA	TRBV28	TRBJ2-7	CASSKVEDFSYEQYF	TGTGCCAGCAGTAAAGTAGAGGACTTCTCCTACGAGCAGTACTTC
NA	NA	TRBV7-3	TRBJ2-2	CASSLTSGNTGELFF	TGTGCCAGCAGCTTAACTAGCGGGAACACCGGGGAGCTGTTTTTT
NA	NA	TRBV5-6	TRBJ1-6	CASSLNRLRNSPLHF	TGTGCCAGCAGCTTGAACAGGCTTCGGAATTCACCCCTCCACTTT
NA	TRBD2	TRBV19	TRBJ2-5	CASSMTSGRGETQYF	TGTGCCAGTAGCATGACTAGCGGGAGAGGAGAGACCCAGTACTTC
few	TRBD1	TRBV5-4	TRBJ2-2	CASYGTGRSRELFF	TGTGCCAGCTACGGGACAGGGCGGTCACGGGAGCTGTTTTTT
NA	NA	TRBV9	TRBJ2-2	CASSGSWTATILNTGELFF	TGTGCCAGCAGCGGTAGTTGGACAGCCACAATTTTAAACACCGGGGAGCTGTTTTTT
few	TRBD1	TRBV4-2	TRBJ1-2	CASSQVGQGGGYTF	TGTGCCAGCAGCCAAGTCGGACAGGGAGGCGGCTACACCTTC
once	TRBD2	TRBV9	TRBJ2-5	CASSAGTSGRASGETQYF	TGTGCCAGCAGCGCGGGGACTAGCGGGAGGGCCAGTGGGGAGACCCAGTACTTC
NA	NA	TRBV2	TRBJ1-1	CASSSHQNTEAFF	TGTGCCAGCAGTTCACACCAGAACACTGAAGCTTTCTTT
NA	TRBD2	TRBV28	TRBJ2-5	CASSFSFSGGDAQETQYF	TGTGCCAGCAGTTTTAGCTTCAGCGGGGGGGATGCACAAGAGACCCAGTACTTC
NA	NA	TRBV6-1	TRBJ2-5	CASSEAFGRGQETQYF	TGTGCCAGCAGTGAAGCGTTCGGCAGGGGTCAAGAGACCCAGTACTTC
NA	TRBD2	TRBV25-1	TRBJ2-5	CASSRPGLDSETQYF	TGTGCCAGCAGTCGACCGGGACTAGATTCTGAGACCCAGTACTTC
NA	NA	TRBV4-3	TRBJ2-7	CASSQDRQGIYEQYF	TGCGCCAGCAGCCAAGATAGGCAGGGAATCTACGAGCAGTACTTC
NA	NA	TRBV7-9	TRBJ2-7	CASSLDGGLTYEQYF	TGTGCCAGCAGCTTAGACGGCGGGTTGACCTACGAGCAGTACTTC
NA	NA	TRBV5-1	TRBJ1-1	CASSFGGNTEAFF	TGCGCCAGCAGCTTCGGGGGAAACACTGAAGCTTTCTTT
once	NA	TRBV6-4	TRBJ1-1	CASSDREGVEAFF	TGTGCCAGCAGTGACAGGGAGGGTGTTGAAGCTTTCTTT
NA	NA	TRBV28	TRBJ1-2	CASSSTTQGVVGYTF	TGTGCCAGCAGTTCCACGACACAGGGCGTGGTGGGCTACACCTTC
NA	TRBD2	TRBV5-1	TRBJ2-7	CASSLAGGAYEQYF	TGCGCCAGCAGCTTAGCGGGAGGGGCCTACGAGCAGTACTTC
NA	NA	TRBV11-2	TRBJ2-2	CASSLLGTTNTGELFF	TGTGCCAGCAGCCTCCTCGGCACTACGAACACCGGGGAGCTGTTTTTT
NA	NA	TRBV29-1	TRBJ1-1	CSVEDGSGGRGNTEAFF	TGCAGCGTTGAAGATGGGTCGGGGGGGCGAGGGAACACTGAAGCTTTCTTT
NA	NA	TRBV9	TRBJ2-2	CASSVAGDAGELFF	TGTGCCAGCAGCGTAGCGGGGGACGCCGGGGAGCTGTTTTTT
NA	TRBD1	TRBV7-8	TRBJ2-1	CASSFGTDNEQFF	TGTGCCAGCAGCTTTGGGACAGACAATGAGCAGTTCTTC
NA	TRBD1	TRBV19	TRBJ1-2	CASSTEGQGGGYTF	TGTGCCAGTAGTACCGAAGGACAGGGCGGTGGCTACACCTTC
NA	NA	TRBV21-1	TRBJ1-3	CASSKTDDRSSGNTIYF	TGTGCCAGCAGCAAAACAGACGACAGGAGCTCTGGAAACACCATATATTTT
NA	TRBD1	TRBV6-1	TRBJ1-1	CASSGTGKGMRGTEAFF	TGTGCCAGCAGTGGGACAGGGAAGGGGATGAGGGGCACTGAAGCTTTCTTT
once	TRBD2	TRBV9	TRBJ2-4	CASSVEASGRNIQYF	TGTGCCAGCAGCGTAGAGGCTAGCGGGAGAAACATTCAGTACTTC
NA	NA	TRBV2	TRBJ2-7	CASSGSQGGKQYF	TGTGCCAGCAGTGGTAGCCAGGGTGGTAAGCAGTACTTC
NA	TRBD2	TRBV5-4	TRBJ2-1	CASSLLAGGASYNEQFF	TGTGCCAGCAGCCTCTTAGCGGGAGGGGCATCCTACAATGAGCAGTTCTTC